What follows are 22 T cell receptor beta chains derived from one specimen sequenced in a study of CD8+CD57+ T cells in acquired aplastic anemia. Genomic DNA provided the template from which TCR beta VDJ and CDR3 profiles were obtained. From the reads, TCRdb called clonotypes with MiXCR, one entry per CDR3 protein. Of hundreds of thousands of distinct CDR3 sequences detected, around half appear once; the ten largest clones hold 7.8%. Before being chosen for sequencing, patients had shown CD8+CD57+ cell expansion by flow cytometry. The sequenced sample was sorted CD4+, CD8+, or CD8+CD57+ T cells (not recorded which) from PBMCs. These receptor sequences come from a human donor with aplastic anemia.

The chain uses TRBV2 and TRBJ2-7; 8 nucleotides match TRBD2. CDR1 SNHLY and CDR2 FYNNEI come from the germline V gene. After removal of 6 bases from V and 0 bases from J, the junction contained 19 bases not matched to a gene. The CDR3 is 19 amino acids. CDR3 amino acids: CASSIEGVVSGVFSYEQYF. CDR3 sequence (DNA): TGTGCCAGCAGCATCGAAGGGGTAGTTAGCGGGGTTTTCTCCTACGAGCAGTACTTC.

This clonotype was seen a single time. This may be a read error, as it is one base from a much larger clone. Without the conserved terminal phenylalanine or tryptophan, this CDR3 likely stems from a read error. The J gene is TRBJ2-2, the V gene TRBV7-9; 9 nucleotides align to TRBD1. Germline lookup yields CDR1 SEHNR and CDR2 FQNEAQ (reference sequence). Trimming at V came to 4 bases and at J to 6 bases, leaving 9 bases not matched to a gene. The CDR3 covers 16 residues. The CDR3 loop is CASSSSGTGRAGELFS. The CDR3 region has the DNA TGTGCCAGCAGCTCCTCCGGGACAGGGAGGGCCGGGGAGCTGTTTTCT.

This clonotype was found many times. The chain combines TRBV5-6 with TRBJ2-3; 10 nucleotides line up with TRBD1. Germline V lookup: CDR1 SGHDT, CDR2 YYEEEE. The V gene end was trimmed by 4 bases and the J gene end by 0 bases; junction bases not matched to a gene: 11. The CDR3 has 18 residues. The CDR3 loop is CASSTYGQGGTSTDTQYF. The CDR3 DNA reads TGTGCCAGCAGCACATACGGACAGGGGGGTACTAGCACAGATACGCAGTATTTT. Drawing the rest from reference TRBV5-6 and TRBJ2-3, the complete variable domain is DAGVTQSPTHLIKTRGQQVTLRCSPKSGHDTVSWYQQALGQGPQFIFQYYEEEERQRGNFPDRFSGHQFPNYSSELNVNALLLGDSALYLCASSTYGQGGTSTDTQYFGPGTRLTVL.

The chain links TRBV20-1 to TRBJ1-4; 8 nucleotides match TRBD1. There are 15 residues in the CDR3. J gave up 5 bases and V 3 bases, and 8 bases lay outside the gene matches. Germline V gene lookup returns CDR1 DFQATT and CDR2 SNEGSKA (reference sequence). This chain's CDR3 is CSASFGTGVNEKLFF. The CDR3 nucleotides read TGCAGTGCTAGTTTTGGGACAGGTGTAAATGAAAAACTGTTTTTT.

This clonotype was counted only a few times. CDR3 nucleotides: TGTGCCAGCAGTTTATCGGGCAATAACTATGGCTACACCTTC. Translated, it gives CASSLSGNNYGYTF. The rearrangement uses TRBV7-8 and TRBJ1-2; D is ambiguous. V lost 6 bases and J lost 1, with 12 bases in between. This CDR3 contains 14 residues. Germline V CDR1 and CDR2: SGHVS, FQNEAQ.

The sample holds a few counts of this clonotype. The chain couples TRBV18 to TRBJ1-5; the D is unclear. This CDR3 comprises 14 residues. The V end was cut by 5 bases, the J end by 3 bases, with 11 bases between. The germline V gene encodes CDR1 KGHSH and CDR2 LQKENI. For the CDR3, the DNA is TGTGCCAGCTCATCCGCGACCGCCAATCAGCCCCAGCATTTT. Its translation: CASSSATANQPQHF.

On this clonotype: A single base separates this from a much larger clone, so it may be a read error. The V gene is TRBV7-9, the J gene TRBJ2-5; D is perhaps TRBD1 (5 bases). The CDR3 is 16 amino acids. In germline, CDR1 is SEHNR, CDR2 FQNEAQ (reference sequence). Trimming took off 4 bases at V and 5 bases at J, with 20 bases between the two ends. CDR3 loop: CASSSVPDTRRETQYF. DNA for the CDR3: TGTGCCAGCAGCTCAGTGCCGGACACCCGCCGGGAGACCCAGTACTTC.

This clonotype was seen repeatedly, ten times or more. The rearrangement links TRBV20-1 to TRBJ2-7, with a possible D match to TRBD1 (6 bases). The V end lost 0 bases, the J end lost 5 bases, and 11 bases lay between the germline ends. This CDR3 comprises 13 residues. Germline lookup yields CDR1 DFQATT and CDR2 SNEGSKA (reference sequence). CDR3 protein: CSARDRGIDEQYF. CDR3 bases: TGCAGTGCTAGAGACAGGGGTATCGACGAGCAGTACTTC.

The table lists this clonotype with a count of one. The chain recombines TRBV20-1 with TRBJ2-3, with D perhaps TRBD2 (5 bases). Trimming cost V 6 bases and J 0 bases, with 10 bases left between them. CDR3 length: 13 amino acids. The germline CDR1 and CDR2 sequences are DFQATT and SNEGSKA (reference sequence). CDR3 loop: CSARRGSTDTQYF. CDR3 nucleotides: TGCAGTGCCAGAAGAGGGAGCACAGATACGCAGTATTTT.

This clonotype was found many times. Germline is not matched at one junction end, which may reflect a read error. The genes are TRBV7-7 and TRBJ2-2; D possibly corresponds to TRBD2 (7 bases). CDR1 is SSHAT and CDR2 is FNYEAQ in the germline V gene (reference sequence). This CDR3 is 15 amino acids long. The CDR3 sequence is CASSLDGGPTGELFF. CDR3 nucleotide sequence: TGTGCTAGCAGCTTAGACGGGGGGCCCACCGGGGAGCTGTTTTTT.

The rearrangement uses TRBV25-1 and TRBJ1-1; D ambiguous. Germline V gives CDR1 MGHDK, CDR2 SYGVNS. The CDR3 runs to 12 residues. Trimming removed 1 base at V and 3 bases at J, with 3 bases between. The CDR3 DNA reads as TGTGCCAGCAGTGAATCCTACACTGAAGCTTTCTTT. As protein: CASSESYTEAFF.

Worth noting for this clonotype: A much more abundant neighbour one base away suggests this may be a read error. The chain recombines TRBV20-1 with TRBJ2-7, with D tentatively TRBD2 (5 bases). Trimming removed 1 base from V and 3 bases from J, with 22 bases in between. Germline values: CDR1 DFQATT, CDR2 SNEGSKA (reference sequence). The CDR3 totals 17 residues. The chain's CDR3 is CSARGLVGETSNYEQYF. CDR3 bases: TGCAGTGCTAGAGGTCTGGTTGGGGAGACCTCAAACTACGAGCAGTACTTC.

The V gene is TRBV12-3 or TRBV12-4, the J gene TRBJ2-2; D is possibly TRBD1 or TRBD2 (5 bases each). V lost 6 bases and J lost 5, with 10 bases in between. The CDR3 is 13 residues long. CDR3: CASRPGRTGELFF. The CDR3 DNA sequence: TGTGCCAGCAGGCCGGGGCGGACCGGGGAGCTGTTTTTT.

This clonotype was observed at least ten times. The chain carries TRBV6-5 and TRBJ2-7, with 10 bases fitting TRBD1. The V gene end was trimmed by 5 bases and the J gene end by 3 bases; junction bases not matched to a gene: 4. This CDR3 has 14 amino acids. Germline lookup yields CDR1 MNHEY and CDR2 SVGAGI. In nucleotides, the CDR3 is TGTGCCAGCAGTCGGGGGACAGGGGACTACGAGCAGTACTTC. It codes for CASSRGTGDYEQYF.

This CDR3 is CASSVEGGRDTEAFF. As DNA, the CDR3 is TGTGCCAGCAGCGTAGAAGGGGGGCGCGACACTGAAGCTTTCTTT. The rearrangement links TRBV9 to TRBJ1-1; a weak D match, TRBD1 (6 bases). The CDR3 has 15 amino acids. V lost 0 bases to trimming and J lost 3 bases, with 12 bases between them. Germline-derived CDR1 and CDR2 are SGDLS and YYNGEE.

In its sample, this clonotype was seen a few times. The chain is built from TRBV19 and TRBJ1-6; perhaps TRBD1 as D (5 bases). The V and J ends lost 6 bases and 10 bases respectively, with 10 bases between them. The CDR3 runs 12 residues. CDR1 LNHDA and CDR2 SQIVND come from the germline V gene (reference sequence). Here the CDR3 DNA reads TGTGCCAGTAGAGAGGGGTACTCACCCCTCCACTTT. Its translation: CASREGYSPLHF.

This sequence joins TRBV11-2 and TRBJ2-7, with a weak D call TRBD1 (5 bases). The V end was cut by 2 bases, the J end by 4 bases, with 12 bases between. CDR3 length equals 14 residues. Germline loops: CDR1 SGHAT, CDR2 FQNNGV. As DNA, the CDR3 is TGTGCCAGCAGCTTACTGGCAGGGCCTTACGAGCAGTACGTC. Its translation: CASSLLAGPYEQYV.

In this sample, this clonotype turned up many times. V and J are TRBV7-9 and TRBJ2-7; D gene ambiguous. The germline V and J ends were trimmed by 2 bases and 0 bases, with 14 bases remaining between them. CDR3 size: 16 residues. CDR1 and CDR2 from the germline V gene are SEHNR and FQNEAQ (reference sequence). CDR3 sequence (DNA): TGTGCCAGCAGCTTACCCCCAAAAGGCTTCTCCTACGAGCAGTACTTC. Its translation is CASSLPPKGFSYEQYF.

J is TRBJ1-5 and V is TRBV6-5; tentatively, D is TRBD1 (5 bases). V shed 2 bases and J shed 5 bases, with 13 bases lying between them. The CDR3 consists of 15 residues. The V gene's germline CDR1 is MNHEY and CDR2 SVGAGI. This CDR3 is CASSYQVGGDQPQHF. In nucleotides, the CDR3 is TGTGCCAGCAGTTACCAGGTCGGGGGGGATCAGCCCCAGCATTTT.

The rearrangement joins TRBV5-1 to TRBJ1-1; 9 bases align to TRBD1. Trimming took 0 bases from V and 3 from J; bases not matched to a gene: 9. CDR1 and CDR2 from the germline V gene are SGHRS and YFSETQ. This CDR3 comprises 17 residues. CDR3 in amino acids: CASSLGFRQGEDTEAFF. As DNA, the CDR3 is TGCGCCAGCAGCTTGGGGTTCCGACAGGGGGAGGACACTGAAGCTTTCTTT.

The CDR3 reads CASSPGLAGTYNEQFF. For the CDR3, the DNA is TGCGCCAGCAGCCCTGGACTAGCGGGCACCTACAATGAGCAGTTCTTC. The V gene is TRBV5-1, the J gene TRBJ2-7; 11 bases fit TRBD2. With the DNA end fitting TRBJ2-1 better, the J assignment may be wrong. CDR1 and CDR2 from the germline V gene are SGHRS and YFSETQ. This CDR3 contains 16 residues.

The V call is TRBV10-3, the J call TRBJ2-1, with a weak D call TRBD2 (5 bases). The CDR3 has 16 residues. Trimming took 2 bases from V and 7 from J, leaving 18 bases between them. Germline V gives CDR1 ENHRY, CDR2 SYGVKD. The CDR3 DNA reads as TGTGCCATCAGTGAGGGAGGCCACGGTCTAGTTAATGAGCAGTTCTTC. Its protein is CAISEGGHGLVNEQFF.